These 10 T cell receptor beta chains were all obtained from the same sample, sequenced in a study of T-cell reconstitution after alpha-beta-depleted transplantation in children. This sample's TCRbeta library carried unique molecular identifier barcodes. MiXCR, applied by TCRdb to the PCR reads, yields one record per CDR3 protein. The sample gives about 590,000 distinct CDR3 sequences, approximately 12% of which show up once; about 2.2% is in the top ten. The material was PBMCs, mostly from graft donor cells, obtained 360 days after TCRalphabeta/CD19-depleted stem cell transplant. Receptor source: a male patient younger than 18 who had a stem cell transplant for acute myeloid leukemia, so the T cells may come from the graft donor.

This clonotype was counted only a few times. This sequence joins TRBV3-1 and TRBJ2-1, with 8 bases aligning to TRBD2. V was pared by 2 bases and J by 0 bases, with 3 bases of the junction left unmatched. Germline V lookup: CDR1 LGHDT, CDR2 YNNKEL (reference sequence). This CDR3 contains 16 residues. The CDR3 here is CASSQLSGTSYNEQFF. CDR3 in DNA: TGTGCCAGCAGCCAACTTAGCGGGACCTCCTACAATGAGCAGTTCTTC.

The J gene is TRBJ2-7, the V gene TRBV7-2; D not certain. Trimming took 1 base from V and 2 from J, leaving 6 bases between them. The CDR3 runs to 13 residues. Germline V gives CDR1 SGHTA, CDR2 FQGNSA. CDR3 protein: CASSLVATYEQYF. The CDR3 DNA reads as TGTGCCAGCAGCTTAGTGGCAACCTACGAGCAGTACTTC. The full variable domain, in which reference TRBV7-2 and TRBJ2-7 provide the parts outside the CDR3, is GAGVSQSPSNKVTEKGKDVELRCDPISGHTALYWYRQSLGQGLEFLIYFQGNSAPDKSGLPSDRFSAERTGGSVSTLTIQRTQQEDSAVYLCASSLVATYEQYFGPGTRLTVT.

V is TRBV20-1 and J is TRBJ1-5; TRBD1 agrees at 8 bases. CDR3 length: 16 amino acids. CDR1 is DFQATT and CDR2 is SNEGSKA in the germline V gene (reference sequence). With 0 bases clipped from V and 3 bases from J, the junction kept 7 bases outside the gene matches. In DNA form, the CDR3 reads TGCAGTGCTAGAGATAGAACAGGGGGGCCCAATCAGCCCCAGCATTTT. Protein sequence: CSARDRTGGPNQPQHF.

V and J are TRBV29-1 and TRBJ2-7; TRBD2 matches at 8 bases. The CDR3 totals 14 residues. CDR1 is SQVTM and CDR2 is ANQGSEA in the germline V gene. The junction had 7 bases not matched to a gene; V was cut back by 6 bases and J by 0 bases. CDR3: CSVGARGGSYEQYF. The CDR3 DNA reads as TGCAGCGTGGGTGCCCGGGGGGGCTCCTACGAGCAGTACTTC.

This clonotype was counted a few times. The chain recombines TRBV28 with TRBJ2-7, with D possibly being TRBD2 (6 bases). Germline assignment: CDR1 MDHEN and CDR2 SYDVKM. Between the trimmed V and J ends, which lost 2 bases and 3 bases, there was a span of 23 bases. The CDR3 sequence is 18 residues long. Written as DNA, the CDR3 is TGTGCCAGCAGTTTAGGCCGCCGGGACTTACGTCGAATCTACGAGCAGTACTTC. Protein sequence: CASSLGRRDLRRIYEQYF.

The chain recombines TRBV7-8 with TRBJ2-3; 12 nucleotides align to TRBD2. Germline trimming cut 4 bases from V and 4 bases from J; bases unmatched to any gene: 6. The CDR3 sequence is 16 residues long. Germline V CDR1 and CDR2: SGHVS, FQNEAQ. The CDR3 DNA follows: TGTGCCAGCAGCTCTAAGCGGACTAGCGGGGCAGATACGCAGTATTTT. Translating it yields CASSSKRTSGADTQYF. The entire variable domain, with the rest obtained from reference TRBV7-8 and TRBJ2-3, is as follows: GAGVSQSPRYKVAKRGQDVALRCDPISGHVSLFWYQQALGQGPEFLTYFQNEAQLDKSGLPSDRFFAERPEGSVSTLKIQRTQQEDSAVYLCASSSKRTSGADTQYFGPGTRLTVL.

This chain uses TRBV6-2 or TRBV6-3 with TRBJ2-7, with D unresolved. Germline CDR1 MNHEY, CDR2 SVGEGT. Trimming pared 10 bases from V and 2 bases from J, leaving 15 bases between. This CDR3 comprises 13 residues. CDR3 region: CATLGDETYEQYF. CDR3 DNA: TGTGCCACCCTTGGAGACGAGACCTACGAGCAGTACTTC.

The genes are TRBV28 and TRBJ1-5; D is ambiguous. V was shortened by 5 bases and J by 2 bases, with 10 bases between the two germline ends. The CDR3 spans 14 residues. Germline CDR1 and CDR2: MDHEN and SYDVKM. This CDR3 reads CASSPQEGNQPQHF. DNA for the CDR3: TGTGCCAGCAGTCCGCAGGAGGGCAATCAGCCCCAGCATTTT.

The chain has TRBV29-1 and TRBJ2-1; D is uncertain. The CDR3 spans 15 residues. V gave up 4 bases and J gave up 1 base, with 14 bases separating them. Germline V gene sequence: CDR1 SQVTM, CDR2 ANQGSEA. Here the CDR3 reads CSVALPMGSYNEQFF. CDR3 in DNA: TGCAGCGTTGCATTGCCGATGGGTTCCTACAATGAGCAGTTCTTC.

J is TRBJ2-7 and V is TRBV20-1; D call uncertain. CDR3 length equals 12 residues. V was pared by 3 bases and J by 7 bases, with 13 bases between. Germline CDR1 reads DFQATT; CDR2 reads SNEGSKA (reference sequence). The CDR3 sequence is CSARTPVQEQYF. CDR3 nucleotides: TGCAGTGCTAGGACCCCCGTCCAGGAGCAGTACTTC.